This T cell receptor (beta chain) appears in the sequencing data of a study of blood T cells in healthy people across ages (dated by TCRdb to about 2015). For the study in its entirety: In model experiments, roughly one uniquely barcoded TCR beta cDNA molecule per two T cells was captured by template switching. Using the same blood draw, the study looked at two additional independent replicas of 1 million unique cDNA reads for two donors, one aged 18 to 29 and the other aged 80 or older. The donors were split into four age groups: young (average roughly 15 years), middle-aged (39), aged (over 55) and long-lived (over 75). To track age-related changes in TCR beta repertoire diversity, the study relied on deep sequencing normalized with unique cDNA molecular identifiers. To avoid experimental bias, donors of different ages were randomly spread across the sequencing lanes. General conclusions and limits of the study: As age increased, observed TCR beta diversity per million T cells dropped in a roughly linear way, and a significant reduction was already evident by age about 40. Estimates of total diversity based on one million sequenced T cells were considered lower bounds and underestimates. The CMV infection status of donors was not known, potentially confounding age-related changes in expanded clonotypes. Conclusive comparison of naive and antigen-experienced compartments was prevented by the profiling of bulk unsorted PBMCs. There was a strong correlation between observed TCR beta diversity and the percentage of naive T cells measured by flow cytometry. The long-lived group showed more naive CD4+ T cells, fewer expanded clones and increased TCR diversity than the aged group, suggesting age selection.

The library was generated by 5' RACE. A second roughly 6 to 12 cycle PCR used a sample-barcoded 5' primer and a J-beta primer mix. A template-switch 5' adaptor carrying 12 random nucleotides introduced a unique molecular identifier onto each TCR beta cDNA molecule. Each sample yielded at least 3 million CDR3-containing paired-end reads. First-strand cDNA synthesis was performed from all RNA using the Mint cDNA synthesis kit, with priming by a TRBC-specific oligonucleotide. Following uracil-DNA glycosylase treatment, all cDNA underwent a first 18-cycle PCR with the universal primers M1SS and BC2_uni_R. The published analysis was carried out like this. Each sample was normalized by randomly selecting 1 million high-quality reads, each carrying a distinct molecular identifier. Reads sharing molecular identifiers were discarded rather than binned into consensus sequences. MiTCR, with a Q25 quality threshold and the strictest error-elimination algorithm, was used for CDR3 identification, clonotype clustering and error correction. A nonparametric unseen species model with Euler transformation was used to estimate a lower bound on total TCR beta diversity. The public sequencing data were trimmed at Q25 with fastp and processed into clonotypes with MiXCR by TCRdb, which kept only in-frame beta chains. Here each entry gathers all rows of one CDR3 protein and keeps the most common genes and DNA. None of the V and J calls come from the authors' own analysis; TCRdb made them. Counted in this sample were fewer than 2,000,000 distinct CDR3 sequences; 39% of them appeared once. The ten top clones hold 23% of the sample.

Donors were around 37 systemically healthy Caucasian individuals from Russia aged about 6 to 100 years. Each donor gave ten milliliters of peripheral blood, drawn into EDTA-treated Vacutainer tubes. Ficoll-Paque density-gradient centrifugation was used to isolate PBMCs, with at least 6.5 million per sample. Trizol reagent was used to extract total RNA from the PBMCs, yielding at least 6 micrograms per sample. The percentages of naive CD45RAhigh/CD27high T cells were determined by flow cytometry on a PBMC aliquot from every donor. As for this clonotype: Its antigen remains undetermined. Base qualities are not provided; no much larger clone lies one nucleotide away.

The germline V gene (reference sequence) supplies CDR1 SGHKS and CDR2 YYEKEE. The CDR3 has 15 amino acids, counting the end cysteine and phenylalanine. Solely the CDR3 DNA is kept, with 45 bases framed from the first base. Specimen: blood. The TCR originated in a human donor in good health. This sequence uses TRBV5-5 and TRBJ2-5; 7 central nucleotides agree with TRBD2. The last part of the DNA fits TRBJ2-7 better; the J call may be wrong. The CDR3 is CASNNRGVGSYEQYF. The DNA reads as follows: TGTGCCAGCAACAACCGGGGGGTAGGATCCTACGAGCAGTACTTC.